This record covers a single T cell receptor beta chain. What it binds is unknown. Per the germline V gene, CDR1 is SGHTA and CDR2 is FQGNSA. This CDR3 has 12 amino acids. The data derive from a study of T cells expressing NK-cell markers. About the research overall: Sorted CD3+CD56+NKG2C+, CD3+CD56+NKG2C- and CD3+CD56-NKG2C+ T-cell subsets were beta-chain profiled.

TCRdb reanalyzed the 5' RACE reads, giving one entry per CDR3 protein sequence and no DNA. The specimen's table records 500,000 or so distinct CDR3 sequences. Findings and caveats of the study: In more than 5 donors, dominant CD3+CD56+NKG2C+ clonotypes ranked among the top 10 CD8+ clonotypes.

Sequencing used blood T cells: a sorted CD56 or NKG2C T cell subset, CD4+ or CD8+ T cells, or bulk PBMC T cells (not recorded which). This chain uses TRBV7-2 with TRBJ2-5. The receptor was derived from a young man in good health. The CDR3 protein is CASSPHRETQYF.